In its sample, the clone carrying this T cell receptor beta chain was seen once. Under the authors' procedure: Researchers report that nucleated cell counts were estimated from reference gene primer amplification. Sequenced by immunoSEQ multiplex PCR; TCRdb stores in-frame clones only, minus some. Clonal size and the V and J genes are those of that table, whereas D and trimming came from the DNA. The sample includes 250,000 to 350,000 clones, 87% seen only once; the top ten take 2% to 3%. The sample comes from a study of blood T cell repertoires in COVID-19. Study at large: Sources were T cells, B-cell-depleted T cells, or PBMCs; the material itself was cDNA or gDNA.

CDR1 and CDR2 from the germline V gene are SGHDT and YYEEEE. The V end was cut by 8 bases, the J end by 6 bases, with 14 bases between. The CDR3 extends over 12 amino acids. The chain has TRBV5-6 and TRBJ1-1; a weak D match, TRBD1 (5 bases). Sequencing was performed on peripheral blood. The receptor was derived from a young man with active or convalescent COVID-19. CDR3 DNA: TGTGCCAGAACGGGGGAGTTGGCTGAAGCTTTCTTT. Translated, it gives CARTGELAEAFF.